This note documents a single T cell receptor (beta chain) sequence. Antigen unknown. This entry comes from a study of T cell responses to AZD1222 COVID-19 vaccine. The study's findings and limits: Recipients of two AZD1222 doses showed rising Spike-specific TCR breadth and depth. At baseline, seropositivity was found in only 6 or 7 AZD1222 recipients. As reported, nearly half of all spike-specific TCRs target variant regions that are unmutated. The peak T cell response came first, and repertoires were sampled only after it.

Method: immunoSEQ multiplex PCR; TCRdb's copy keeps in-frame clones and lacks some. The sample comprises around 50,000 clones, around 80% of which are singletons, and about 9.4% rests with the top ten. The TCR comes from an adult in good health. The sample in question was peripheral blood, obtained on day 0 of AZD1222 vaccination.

The CDR3 nucleotides read TGTGCCAGCAGCTTGGCGGGACAGGATGGTTATGGCTACACCTTC. It codes for CASSLAGQDGYGYTF. This chain joins TRBV5-5 and TRBJ1-2; 8 nucleotides agree with TRBD1. The CDR3 totals 15 residues. V shed 0 bases and J 5 bases; nucleotides not matched to a gene: 6. The germline CDR1 and CDR2 sequences are SGHKS and YYEKEE (reference sequence).